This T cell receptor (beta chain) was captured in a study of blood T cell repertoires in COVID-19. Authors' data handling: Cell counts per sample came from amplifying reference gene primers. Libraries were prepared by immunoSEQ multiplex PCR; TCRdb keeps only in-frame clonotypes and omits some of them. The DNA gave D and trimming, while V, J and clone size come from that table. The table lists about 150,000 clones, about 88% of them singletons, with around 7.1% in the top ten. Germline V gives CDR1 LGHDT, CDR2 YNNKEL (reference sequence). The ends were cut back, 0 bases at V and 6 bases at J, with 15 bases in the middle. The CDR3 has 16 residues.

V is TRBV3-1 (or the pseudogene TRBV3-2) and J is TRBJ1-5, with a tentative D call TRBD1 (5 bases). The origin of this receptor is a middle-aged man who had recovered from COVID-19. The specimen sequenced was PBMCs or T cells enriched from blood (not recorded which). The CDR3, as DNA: TGTGCCAGCAGCCAAGATCAGGTAGGGGTAGTTCAGCCCCAGCATTTT. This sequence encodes CASSQDQVGVVQPQHF.